The 28 T cell receptor beta chains reported below all come from one sample, sequenced in a study of T cell changes during pregnancy in multiple sclerosis. Method: immunoSEQ multiplex PCR; TCRdb's copy keeps in-frame clones and lacks some. The table includes under 35,000 clones, 85% to 90% detected once. The starting material was CD8+ T cells from peripheral blood mononuclear cells, obtained after pregnancy. These receptors all stem from a female donor with multiple sclerosis, enrolled in a pregnancy study.

The V call is TRBV6-1, the J call TRBJ1-1; D is undetermined. Germline lookup yields CDR1 MNHNS and CDR2 SASEGT. V lost 2 bases to trimming and J lost 6 bases, with 19 bases between them. The CDR3 sequence is 16 residues long. In nucleotides, the CDR3 is TGTGCCAGCAGTGAATGGCTATTGGGCGGAGGGTCTGAAGCTTTCTTT. Protein sequence: CASSEWLLGGGSEAFF.

The V and J genes are TRBV5-1 and TRBJ2-7; TRBD2 matches at 8 bases. Germline CDR1 is SGHRS and CDR2 is YFSETQ. The ends lost 7 bases at V and 5 bases at J; junction bases unmatched: 8. The CDR3 spans 13 residues. The CDR3 DNA sequence: TGCGCCAGCGCCCTCGGGGGGGGGCACGAGCAGTACTTC. Translation gives CASALGGGHEQYF. Drawing the rest from reference TRBV5-1 and TRBJ2-7, the complete variable domain is KAGVTQTPRYLIKTRGQQVTLSCSPISGHRSVSWYQQTPGQGLQFLFEYFSETQRNKGNFPGRFSGRQFSNSRSEMNVSTLELGDSALYLCASALGGGHEQYFGPGTRLTVT.

The chain joins TRBV30 to TRBJ1-2; maybe TRBD1 (5 bases). The V gene lost 1 base and the J gene lost 6 bases, with 18 bases spanning the gap. Germline V gene lookup returns CDR1 GTSNPN and CDR2 SVGIG (reference sequence). CDR3 length: 15 residues. CDR3 amino acids: CAWSETGWEGDGYTF. For the CDR3, the DNA is TGTGCCTGGAGTGAGACCGGCTGGGAAGGGGATGGCTACACCTTC.

The chain's CDR3 is CAISVPGMNTEAFF. The CDR3 DNA reads TGTGCCATCAGTGTTCCGGGAATGAACACTGAAGCTTTCTTT. This chain uses TRBV10-3 with TRBJ1-1; D is unclear. This CDR3 is built from 14 residues. The V end lost 4 bases, the J end lost 0 bases, and 9 bases lay between the germline ends. Germline-derived CDR1 and CDR2 are ENHRY and SYGVKD.

J is TRBJ1-2 and V is TRBV5-6, with 11 bases aligning to TRBD1. The CDR3 spans 17 residues. CDR1 and CDR2 from the germline V gene are SGHDT and YYEEEE. The V segment lost 2 bases and the J segment 7 bases; nucleotides outside the gene matches: 13. The CDR3 region is CASSLPPWTGGASGYTF. CDR3 sequence (DNA): TGTGCCAGCAGCTTACCGCCCTGGACAGGGGGCGCATCTGGCTACACCTTC.

The V call is TRBV11-2, the J call TRBJ1-3, with D uncertain. Germline values: CDR1 SGHAT, CDR2 FQNNGV. V was trimmed by 4 bases and J by 0 bases, leaving 7 bases between them. The CDR3 consists of 14 residues. Written as DNA, the CDR3 is TGTGCCAGCAGCTCCCCCCTCTCTGGAAACACCATATATTTT. It translates to CASSSPLSGNTIYF.

This clone turned up a few times. The rearrangement uses TRBV2 and TRBJ1-2; TRBD1 is a possible D gene (6 bases). From germline, CDR1 is SNHLY and CDR2 FYNNEI. Deletions cut 5 bases from V and 0 bases from J, with 19 bases between. The CDR3 runs to 17 residues. This CDR3 is CASSREQGPNSNYGYTF. In nucleotides, the CDR3 is TGTGCCAGCAGTAGGGAGCAGGGGCCCAATTCTAACTATGGCTACACCTTC. The whole variable domain, filled in from reference TRBV2 and TRBJ1-2, reads EPEVTQTPSHQVTQMGQEVILRCVPISNHLYFYWYRQILGQKVEFLVSFYNNEISEKSEIFDDQFSVERPDGSNFTLKIRSTKLEDSAMYFCASSREQGPNSNYGYTFGSGTRLTVV.

The rearrangement joins TRBV7-9 to TRBJ2-1; TRBD1 is a possible D gene (6 bases). CDR3 length: 17 amino acids. Looked up from germline, CDR1 is SEHNR and CDR2 is FQNEAQ (reference sequence). V was shortened by 5 bases and J by 6 bases, with 23 bases between the two germline ends. CDR3 sequence: CASSPQWGRSGGNEQFF. CDR3 sequence (DNA): TGTGCCAGCAGCCCGCAGTGGGGGCGAAGTGGGGGCAATGAGCAGTTCTTC. The whole variable domain, remainder taken from reference TRBV7-9 and TRBJ2-1, is DTGVSQNPRHKITKRGQNVTFRCDPISEHNRLYWYRQTLGQGPEFLTYFQNEAQLEKSRLLSDRFSAERPKGSFSTLEIQRTEQGDSAMYLCASSPQWGRSGGNEQFFGPGTRLTVL.

CDR3 amino acids: CASSLAGGRSYEQYF. In nucleotides, the CDR3 is TGTGCCAGCAGCTTGGCCGGGGGTCGTTCCTACGAGCAGTACTTC. The rearrangement uses TRBV5-6 and TRBJ2-7; a weak D match, TRBD2 (6 bases). CDR1 is SGHDT and CDR2 is YYEEEE in the germline V gene. V lost 0 bases, J lost 1 base, and 11 bases lay in between. The CDR3 has 15 amino acids.

This clone was observed at least ten times. The rearrangement joins TRBV30 to TRBJ1-6; 9 nucleotides agree with TRBD1. Germline values: CDR1 GTSNPN, CDR2 SVGIG (reference sequence). CDR3 size: 16 residues. Trimming took 2 bases from V and 6 from J; bases not matched to a gene: 8. CDR3 nucleotides: TGTGCCTGGAGTACGACACCGGGACAGGGTAATTCACCCCTCCACTTT. Its translation: CAWSTTPGQGNSPLHF.

The chain recombines TRBV7-9 with TRBJ2-1, with D unclear. Germline V gene sequence: CDR1 SEHNR, CDR2 FQNEAQ (reference sequence). The CDR3 extends over 15 amino acids. V was cut by 0 bases and J by 0 bases, with 6 bases left in between. The CDR3 region has the DNA TGTGCCAGCAGCTTAGCCGAGAGCTCCTACAATGAGCAGTTCTTC. Its protein product is CASSLAESSYNEQFF.

This clone was seen a single time. The genes are TRBV9 and TRBJ2-1, with TRBD2 identical over 9 bases. J lost 8 bases, V lost 4 bases, and 7 bases had no gene match. The CDR3 covers 14 residues. The germline V gene encodes CDR1 SGDLS and CDR2 YYNGEE. CDR3 coding DNA: TGTGCCAGCAGCCCTGGCGGGGGGGGGTATGAGCAGTTCTTC. It yields the protein CASSPGGGGYEQFF. Full variable domain (rest looked up from reference TRBV9 and TRBJ2-1): DSGVTQTPKHLITATGQRVTLRCSPRSGDLSVYWYQQSLDQGLQFLIQYYNGEERAKGNILERFSAQQFPDLHSELNLSSLELGDSALYFCASSPGGGGYEQFFGPGTRLTVL.

The V gene is TRBV27, the J gene TRBJ1-2; a possible D gene is TRBD1 (5 bases). CDR1 is MNHEY, CDR2 SMNVEV, per germline (reference sequence). This CDR3 has 15 amino acids. Trimming shortened V by 5 bases and J by 7 bases, and 20 bases separated the two germline ends. In nucleotides, the CDR3 is TGTGCCAGCAGTAATTCACCGGGGGGTGGGGGTGGCTACACCTTC. Its translation is CASSNSPGGGGGYTF.

The chain recombines TRBV6-5 with TRBJ1-6, with 7 bases aligning to TRBD1. This CDR3 spans 13 amino acids. In germline, CDR1 is MNHEY, CDR2 SVGAGI. With V trimmed by 7 bases and J by 9 bases, 6 bases remained unmatched. The CDR3 coding sequence is TGTGCCAGCACCATAGGGGGCCTTTCACCCCTCCACTTT. This sequence encodes CASTIGGLSPLHF.

V is TRBV7-8 and J is TRBJ1-4; possible D gene TRBD1, 5 bases. CDR3 length equals 19 residues. Trimming took 1 base from V and 4 from J, leaving 22 bases between them. The V gene's germline CDR1 is SGHVS and CDR2 FQNEAQ. Written as DNA, the CDR3 is TGTGCCAGCAGCTTAGATCCCCTGAATCGACAGACCATTAATGAAAAACTGTTTTTT. Protein: CASSLDPLNRQTINEKLFF.

This chain joins TRBV5-1 and TRBJ2-7, with D possibly TRBD2 on 5 matching bases. The length of the CDR3 is 13 residues. V lost 0 bases to trimming and J lost 4 bases, with 8 bases between them. Germline CDR1 and CDR2: SGHRS and YFSETQ. DNA for the CDR3: TGCGCCAGCAGCTTGGTAGGGAGATACGAGCAGTACTTC. It encodes CASSLVGRYEQYF.

V gene TRBV14 combines with J gene TRBJ1-2; D is ambiguous. Germline CDR1 and CDR2: SGHDN and FVKESK. V dropped 6 bases and J dropped 9 bases, with 11 bases sitting between them. There are 11 residues in the CDR3. In nucleotides, the CDR3 is TGTGCCAGCAGTGAGGGTTGGAGCTACACCTTC. Residues: CASSEGWSYTF.

This clone has just a few counts. CDR3 sequence reads: CASSLTSPDRGDYTF. CDR3 DNA sequence: TGTGCCAGCAGTCTCACTTCGCCGGACAGGGGAGACTACACCTTC. The chain employs TRBV2 and TRBJ1-2; 9 bases map to TRBD1. The CDR3 loop spans 15 amino acids. Germline loops: CDR1 SNHLY, CDR2 FYNNEI. The V segment lost 5 bases and the J segment 10 bases; nucleotides outside the gene matches: 14.

The genes are TRBV4-1 and TRBJ1-1; no clear D gene. Trimming left V 2 bases short and J 0 bases short, with 10 bases between. The CDR3 spans 15 residues. The germline V gene has CDR1 MGHRA and CDR2 YSYEKL. The CDR3 DNA sequence: TGCGCCAGCAGCCAACGGACTGCCATGAACACTGAAGCTTTCTTT. Translation: CASSQRTAMNTEAFF.

The gene calls are TRBV13 and TRBJ2-1; 9 bases are a match to TRBD1. V lost 5 bases to trimming and J lost 6 bases; unmatched junction nucleotides: 5. CDR1 and CDR2 (germline): PRHDT, FYEKMQ (reference sequence). This CDR3 has 14 amino acids. The CDR3 nucleotides read TGTGCCAGCAGCCCCGGGACAGGGAGCAATGAGCAGTTCTTC. This gives the protein CASSPGTGSNEQFF.

V gene TRBV15 combines with J gene TRBJ1-5; no clear D gene. From germline, CDR1 is LNHNV and CDR2 YYDKDF (reference sequence). Between the trimmed V and J ends, which lost 5 bases and 6 bases, there was a span of 11 bases. This CDR3 contains 13 residues. CDR3 nucleotide sequence: TGTGCCACCAGCTGGACGCGGGGTCAGCCCCAGCATTTT. This encodes CATSWTRGQPQHF. Complete variable domain (other parts from reference TRBV15 and TRBJ1-5): DAMVIQNPRYQVTQFGKPVTLSCSQTLNHNVMYWYQQKSSQAPKLLFHYYDKDFNNEADTPDNFQSRRPNTSFCFLDIRSPGLGDTAMYLCATSWTRGQPQHFGDGTRLSIL.

In DNA, the CDR3 is TGTGCCAGCAGTGAAGGCGGGGGGGCCACAGATACGCAGTATTTT. This translates into CASSEGGGATDTQYF. The chain is built from TRBV6-4 and TRBJ2-3, with 9 bases aligning to TRBD2. This CDR3 is built from 15 residues. Trimming took 3 bases from V and 2 from J; bases not matched to a gene: 3. Germline V CDR1 and CDR2: MRHNA, SNTAGT.

The chain couples TRBV7-9 to TRBJ1-2, with a possible D match to TRBD1 (6 bases). CDR3 length equals 13 residues. Germline CDR1 is SEHNR and CDR2 is FQNEAQ (reference sequence). Trimming removed 10 bases from V and 7 bases from J, with 19 bases in between. CDR3 amino acids: CAILERGSGGYTF. CDR3 sequence (DNA): TGTGCCATCCTGGAGAGGGGGTCGGGTGGCTACACCTTC.

By frequency in the sample, this clone is medium-sized. V and J are TRBV6-1 and TRBJ1-2, with D perhaps matching TRBD1 (5 bases). V was shortened by 4 bases and J by 6 bases, with 9 bases between the two germline ends. Per germline, CDR1 MNHNS and CDR2 SASEGT. The CDR3 is 12 residues long. The CDR3 loop reads CASSVTEHGYTF. CDR3 coding DNA: TGTGCCAGCAGTGTGACAGAGCATGGCTACACCTTC.

The chain couples TRBV2 to TRBJ2-5; 8 nucleotides match TRBD1. CDR3 length equals 21 residues. Trimming at V came to 7 bases and at J to 5 bases, leaving 30 bases not matched to a gene. CDR1 and CDR2 (germline): SNHLY, FYNNEI. The CDR3 sequence: CASTSPDRADRHYEVFETQYF. The CDR3 DNA reads TGTGCCAGCACCTCCCCGGACAGGGCCGACCGCCACTACGAGGTATTTGAGACCCAGTACTTC.

The chain couples TRBV10-2 to TRBJ2-7, with 8 nucleotides matching TRBD2. Germline CDR1 and CDR2: WSHSY and SAAADI. With V trimmed by 6 bases and J by 4 bases, 17 bases remained unmatched. This CDR3 has 17 residues. CDR3 DNA sequence: TGCGCCAGCAGAGATGACTTGGCGGGGGGCCCGCCTTACGAGCAGTACTTC. Translation gives CASRDDLAGGPPYEQYF.

DNA of the CDR3: TGCGCCAGCAGCCCGAAACAGGGGGCGCGTAATGAGCAGTTCTTC. Amino acids: CASSPKQGARNEQFF. V gene TRBV4-1 combines with J gene TRBJ2-1; 9 nucleotides agree with TRBD1. Per the germline V gene, CDR1 is MGHRA and CDR2 is YSYEKL. This CDR3 is built from 15 residues. The V gene end was trimmed by 4 bases and the J gene end by 7 bases; junction bases not matched to a gene: 8.

The chain recombines TRBV27 with TRBJ2-2; TRBD1 might be the D (6 bases). V gave up 6 bases and J gave up 3 bases, with 20 bases separating them. Per germline, CDR1 MNHEY and CDR2 SMNVEV (reference sequence). There are 17 residues in the CDR3. CDR3 sequence (DNA): TGTGCCAGCAGGATCATAGCCACCGAGGGGGACACCGGGGAGCTGTTTTTT. Amino acids: CASRIIATEGDTGELFF.